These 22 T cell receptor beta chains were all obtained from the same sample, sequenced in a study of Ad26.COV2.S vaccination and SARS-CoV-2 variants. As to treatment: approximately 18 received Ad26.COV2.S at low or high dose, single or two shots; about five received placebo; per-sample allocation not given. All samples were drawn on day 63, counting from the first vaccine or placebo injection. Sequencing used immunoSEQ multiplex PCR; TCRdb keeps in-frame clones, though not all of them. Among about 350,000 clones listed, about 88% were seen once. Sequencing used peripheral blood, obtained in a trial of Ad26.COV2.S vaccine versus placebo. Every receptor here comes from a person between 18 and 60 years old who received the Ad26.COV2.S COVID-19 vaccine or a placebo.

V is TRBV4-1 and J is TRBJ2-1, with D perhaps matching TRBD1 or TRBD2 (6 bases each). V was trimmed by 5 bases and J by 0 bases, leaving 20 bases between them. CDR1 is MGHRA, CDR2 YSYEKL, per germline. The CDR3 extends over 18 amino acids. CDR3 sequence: CASSLRGDGESSYNEQFF. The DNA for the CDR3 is TGCGCCAGCAGCTTAAGGGGGGACGGGGAAAGCTCCTACAATGAGCAGTTCTTC.

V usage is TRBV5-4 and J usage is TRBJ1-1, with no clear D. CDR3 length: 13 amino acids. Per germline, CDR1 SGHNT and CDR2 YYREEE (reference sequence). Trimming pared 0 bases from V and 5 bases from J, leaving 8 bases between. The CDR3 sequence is CASSLATGTEAFF. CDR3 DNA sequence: TGTGCCAGCAGCTTGGCCACGGGGACTGAAGCTTTCTTT.

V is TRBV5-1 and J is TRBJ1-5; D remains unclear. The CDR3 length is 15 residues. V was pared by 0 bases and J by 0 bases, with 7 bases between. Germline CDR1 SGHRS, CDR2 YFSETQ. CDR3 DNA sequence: TGCGCCAGCAGCTTGGATGGATATAGCAATCAGCCCCAGCATTTT. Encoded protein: CASSLDGYSNQPQHF.

The CDR3 region has the DNA TGTGCCAGCAGCAGCGGGACTAGCGGGGTCAATGAGCAGTTCTTC. This sequence encodes CASSSGTSGVNEQFF. The chain employs TRBV11-3 and TRBJ2-1, with TRBD2 identical over 13 bases. Per the germline V gene, CDR1 is SGHNT and CDR2 is YENEEA. Trimming at V came to 5 bases and at J to 6 bases, leaving 4 bases not matched to a gene. CDR3 size: 15 residues.

The CDR3 DNA reads as TGCGCCAGCAGTGCCACCGGGACAGGGGGCATCGATGAGCAGTTCTTC. This gives the protein CASSATGTGGIDEQFF. V gene TRBV10-2 combines with J gene TRBJ2-1, with 12 bases that match TRBD1. CDR1 WSHSY and CDR2 SAAADI come from the germline V gene. This CDR3 is 16 amino acids long. Unmatched junction bases numbered 9, after V lost 4 bases and J lost 8 bases.

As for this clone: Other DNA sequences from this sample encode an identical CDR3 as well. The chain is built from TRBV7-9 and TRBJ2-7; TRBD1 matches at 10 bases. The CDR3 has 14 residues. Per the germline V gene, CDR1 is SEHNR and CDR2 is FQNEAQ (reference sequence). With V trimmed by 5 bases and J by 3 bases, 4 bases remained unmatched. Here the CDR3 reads CASSPRDRGYEQYF. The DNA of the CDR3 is TGTGCCAGCAGCCCCCGGGACAGGGGCTACGAGCAGTACTTC. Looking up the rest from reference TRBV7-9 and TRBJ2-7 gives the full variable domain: DTGVSQNPRHKITKRGQNVTFRCDPISEHNRLYWYRQTLGQGPEFLTYFQNEAQLEKSRLLSDRFSAERPKGSFSTLEIQRTEQGDSAMYLCASSPRDRGYEQYFGPGTRLTVT.

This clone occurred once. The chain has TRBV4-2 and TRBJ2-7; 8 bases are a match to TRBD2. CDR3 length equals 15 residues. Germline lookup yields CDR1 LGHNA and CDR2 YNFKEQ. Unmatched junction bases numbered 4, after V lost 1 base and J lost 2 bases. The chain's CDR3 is CASSQGSGVPYEQYF. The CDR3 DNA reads TGTGCCAGCAGCCAAGGTAGCGGGGTTCCCTACGAGCAGTACTTC.

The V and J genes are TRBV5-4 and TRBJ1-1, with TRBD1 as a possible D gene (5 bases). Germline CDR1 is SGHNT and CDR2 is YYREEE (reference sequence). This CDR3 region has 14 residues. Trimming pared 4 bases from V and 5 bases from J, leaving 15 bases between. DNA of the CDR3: TGTGCCAGCAGCCCTAGGGCGCAGGGAACTGAAGCTTTCTTT. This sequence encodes CASSPRAQGTEAFF.

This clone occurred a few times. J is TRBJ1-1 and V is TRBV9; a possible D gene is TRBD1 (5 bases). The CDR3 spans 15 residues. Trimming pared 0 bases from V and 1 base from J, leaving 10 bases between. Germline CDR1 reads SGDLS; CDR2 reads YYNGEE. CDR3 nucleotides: TGTGCCAGCAGCGTAGGGGGCAGAGAGAACACTGAAGCTTTCTTT. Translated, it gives CASSVGGRENTEAFF.

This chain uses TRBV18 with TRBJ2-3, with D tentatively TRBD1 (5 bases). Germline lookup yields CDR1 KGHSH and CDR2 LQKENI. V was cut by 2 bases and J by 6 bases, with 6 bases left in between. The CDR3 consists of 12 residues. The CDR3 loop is CASSPSGDTQYF. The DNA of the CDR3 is TGTGCCAGCTCACCATCAGGGGATACGCAGTATTTT.

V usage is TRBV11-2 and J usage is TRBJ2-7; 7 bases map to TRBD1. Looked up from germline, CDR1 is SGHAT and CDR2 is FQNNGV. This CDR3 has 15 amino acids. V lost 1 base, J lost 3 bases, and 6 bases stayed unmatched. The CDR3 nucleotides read TGTGCCAGCAGCTTAGTGACAGGGCAGGGCTACGAGCAGTACTTC. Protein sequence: CASSLVTGQGYEQYF.

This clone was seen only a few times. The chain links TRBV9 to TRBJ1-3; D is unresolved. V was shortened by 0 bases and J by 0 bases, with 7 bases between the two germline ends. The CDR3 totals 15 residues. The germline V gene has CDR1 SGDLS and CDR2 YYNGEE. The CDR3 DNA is TGTGCCAGCAGCGTAGGGCAGTTCTCTGGAAACACCATATATTTT. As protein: CASSVGQFSGNTIYF. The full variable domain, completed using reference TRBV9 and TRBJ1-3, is DSGVTQTPKHLITATGQRVTLRCSPRSGDLSVYWYQQSLDQGLQFLIQYYNGEERAKGNILERFSAQQFPDLHSELNLSSLELGDSALYFCASSVGQFSGNTIYFGEGSWLTVV.

DNA of the CDR3: TGCGCCAGCAGCCGGACAGGGTCCTACCAAGAGACCCAGTACTTC. This codes for CASSRTGSYQETQYF. The V call is TRBV4-3, the J call TRBJ2-5; 8 nucleotides align to TRBD1. The CDR3 extends over 15 amino acids. V was clipped by 4 bases and J by 0 bases; unmatched bases: 4. Germline CDR1 reads LGHNA; CDR2 reads YSLEER.

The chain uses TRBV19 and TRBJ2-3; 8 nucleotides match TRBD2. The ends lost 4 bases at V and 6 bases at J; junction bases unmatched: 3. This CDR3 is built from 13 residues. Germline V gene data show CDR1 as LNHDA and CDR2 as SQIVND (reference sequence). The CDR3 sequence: CASSSGGRDTQYF. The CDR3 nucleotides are TGTGCCAGTAGTAGCGGGGGGCGGGATACGCAGTATTTT.

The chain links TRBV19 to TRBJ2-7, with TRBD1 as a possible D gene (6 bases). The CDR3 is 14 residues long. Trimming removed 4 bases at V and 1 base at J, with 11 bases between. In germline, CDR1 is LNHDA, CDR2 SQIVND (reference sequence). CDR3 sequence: CASSKPGDSYEQYF. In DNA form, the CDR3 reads TGTGCCAGTAGTAAGCCAGGGGATTCCTACGAGCAGTACTTC.

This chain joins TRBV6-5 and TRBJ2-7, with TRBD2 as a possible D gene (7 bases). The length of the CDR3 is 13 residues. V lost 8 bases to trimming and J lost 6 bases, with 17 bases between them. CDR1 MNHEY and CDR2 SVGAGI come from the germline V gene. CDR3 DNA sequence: TGTGCCAGCGGACCTACAGGGAGGGGCGAGCAGTACTTC. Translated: CASGPTGRGEQYF.

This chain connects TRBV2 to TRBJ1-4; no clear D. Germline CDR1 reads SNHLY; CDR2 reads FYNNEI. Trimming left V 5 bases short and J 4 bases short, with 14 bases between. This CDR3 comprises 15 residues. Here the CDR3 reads CASSRLGQYNEKLFF. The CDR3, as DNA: TGTGCCAGCAGTCGCCTGGGCCAATATAATGAAAAACTGTTTTTT.

The CDR3: CASSPDRGYTEAFF. The CDR3 bases are TGTGCCAGCAGCCCTGACAGGGGTTACACTGAAGCTTTCTTT. The chain carries TRBV12-1 and TRBJ1-1; the tabulated D call, TRBD1, remains unverified against the DNA. TRBV12-1 is tagged as a pseudogene. The CDR3 has 14 residues.

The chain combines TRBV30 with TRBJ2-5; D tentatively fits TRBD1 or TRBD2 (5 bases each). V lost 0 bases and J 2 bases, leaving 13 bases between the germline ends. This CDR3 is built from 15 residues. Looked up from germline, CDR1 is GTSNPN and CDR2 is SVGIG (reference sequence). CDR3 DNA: TGTGCCTGGAGTGTATCCCAGAGGGGACAAGAGACCCAGTACTTC. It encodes CAWSVSQRGQETQYF.

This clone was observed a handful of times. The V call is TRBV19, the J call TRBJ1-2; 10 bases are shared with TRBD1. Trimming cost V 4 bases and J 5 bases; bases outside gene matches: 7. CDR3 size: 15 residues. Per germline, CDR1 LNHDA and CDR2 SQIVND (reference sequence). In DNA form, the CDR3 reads TGTGCCAGTAGTACGTCTGGACAGGGGGGTTATGGCTACACCTTC. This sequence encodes CASSTSGQGGYGYTF.

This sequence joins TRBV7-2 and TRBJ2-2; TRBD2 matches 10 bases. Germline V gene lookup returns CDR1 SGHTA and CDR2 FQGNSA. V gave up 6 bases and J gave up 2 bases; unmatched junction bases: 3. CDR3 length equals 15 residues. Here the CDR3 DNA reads TGTGCCAGCAGATGGACTAGCGGAAACACCGGGGAGCTGTTTTTT. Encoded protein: CASRWTSGNTGELFF.

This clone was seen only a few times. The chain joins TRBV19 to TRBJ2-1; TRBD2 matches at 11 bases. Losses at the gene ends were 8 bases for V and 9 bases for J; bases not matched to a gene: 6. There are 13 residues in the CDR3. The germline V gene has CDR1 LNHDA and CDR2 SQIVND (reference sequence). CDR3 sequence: CASGSGGATEQFF. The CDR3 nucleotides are TGTGCCAGTGGTAGCGGGGGGGCCACTGAGCAGTTCTTC.